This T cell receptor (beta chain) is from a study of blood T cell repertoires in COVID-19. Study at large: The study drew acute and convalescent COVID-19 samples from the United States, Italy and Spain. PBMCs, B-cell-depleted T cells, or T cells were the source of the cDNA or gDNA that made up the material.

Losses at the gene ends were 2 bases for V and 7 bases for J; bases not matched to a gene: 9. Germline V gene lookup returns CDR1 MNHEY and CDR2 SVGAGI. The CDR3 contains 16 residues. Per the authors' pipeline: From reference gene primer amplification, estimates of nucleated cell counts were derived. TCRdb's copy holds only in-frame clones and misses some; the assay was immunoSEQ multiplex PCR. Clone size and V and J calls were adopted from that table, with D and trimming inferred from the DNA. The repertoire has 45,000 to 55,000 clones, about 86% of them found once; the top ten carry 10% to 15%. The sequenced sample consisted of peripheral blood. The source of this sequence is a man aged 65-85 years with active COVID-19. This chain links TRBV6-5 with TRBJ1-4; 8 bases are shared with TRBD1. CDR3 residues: CASSYLQGQGSEKLFF. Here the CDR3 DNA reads TGTGCCAGCAGTTACCTTCAAGGACAGGGAAGTGAAAAACTGTTTTTT.